This T cell receptor beta chain originates from a study of human T cells and chemical hapten exposure. Time point specified: pre-sensitization, week 0. The treatment was: therapeutic diphenylcyclopropenone sensitization with weekly scalp DPC. This clonotype has just a few counts. From the RACE reads, TCRdb called clonotypes with MiXCR, one entry per CDR3 protein. The table includes around 260,000 distinct CDR3 sequences, 7.5% to 10% detected once. With 5 bases removed from V and 6 bases from J, the gap between germline ends came to 17 bases. This CDR3 contains 14 residues. Germline CDR1 reads MNHEY; CDR2 reads SVGAGI.

The sequencing here drew on whole blood, taken in connection with sensitization to the hapten diphenylcyclopropenone (DPC). The clonotype was recovered from a middle-aged woman with alopecia areata. Some clones in this sample may be carry-over from other donors' samples. The chain employs TRBV6-5 and TRBJ2-7; tentatively, D is TRBD1 or TRBD2 (5 bases each). Here the CDR3 reads CASSPGHGASEQYF. CDR3 in DNA: TGTGCCAGCAGTCCAGGGCACGGGGCTTCCGAGCAGTACTTC.